Following are 4 T cell receptor beta chains from one sample sequenced in a study of PD-1 blockade in classical Hodgkin lymphoma. Here immunoSEQ multiplex PCR was the method, and the copy in TCRdb shows in-frame clones only, minus some. In the table there are 9,500 to 10,000 clones, around 80% of which are singletons. Described time point: cycle 4 day 1 (C4D1), after 6 weeks of nivolumab. All trial patients relapsed after autologous stem cell transplantation. Isolation of CD4+ T cells from thawed PBMCs was performed by magnetic negative selection. The sequencing here drew on CD4+ T cells from blood, taken before the fourth cycle of nivolumab. The receptors come from a human donor with classical Hodgkin lymphoma.

This chain joins TRBV5-5 and TRBJ2-7; 7 positions agree with TRBD1. CDR3 length: 14 residues. Germline V gene data show CDR1 as SGHKS and CDR2 as YYEKEE (reference sequence). Losses at the gene ends were 3 bases for V and 0 bases for J; bases not matched to a gene: 3. The CDR3 DNA reads as TGTGCCAGCAGCTCGGACAGGAGCTCCTACGAGCAGTACTTC. It yields the protein CASSSDRSSYEQYF.

This clone is a singleton in its sample. V gene TRBV6-1 combines with J gene TRBJ2-6; 9 bases match TRBD1. The CDR3 contains 15 residues. Looked up from germline, CDR1 is MNHNS and CDR2 is SASEGT. V was clipped by 6 bases and J by 0 bases; unmatched bases: 0. The CDR3 DNA reads as TGTGCCAGCAGGACAGGGGGCTCTGGGGCCAACGTCCTGACTTTC. It specifies CASRTGGSGANVLTF.

The chain uses TRBV18 and TRBJ1-2; 7 bases align to TRBD1. V dropped 5 bases and J dropped 8; count of bases not matched to a gene: 5. The CDR3 runs to 12 residues. Germline V CDR1 and CDR2: KGHSH, LQKENI. CDR3 sequence: CASSTGTVGYTF. The CDR3 nucleotides read TGTGCCAGCTCAACCGGGACAGTGGGCTACACCTTC.

The V call is TRBV28, the J call TRBJ1-2, with D uncertain. The CDR3 sequence is 13 residues long. Looked up from germline, CDR1 is MDHEN and CDR2 is SYDVKM. The ends were cut back, 5 bases at V and 4 bases at J, with 11 bases in the middle. The CDR3 protein is CASSDQVTYGYTF. As DNA, the CDR3 is TGTGCCAGCAGTGATCAGGTCACCTATGGCTACACCTTC.